The 25 T cell receptor beta chains reported below all come from one sample, sequenced in a study of T cell responses to AZD1222 COVID-19 vaccine. Profiling relied on immunoSEQ multiplex PCR, and the TCRdb table lists in-frame clones only, not all of them. The sample lists about 140,000 clones, around 90% occurring once. Specimen: peripheral blood, collected 28 days after the second AZD1222 dose. The receptors originated from an adult who received the AZD1222 COVID-19 vaccine.

In its sample, this clone was seen a few times. The gene calls are TRBV6-5 and TRBJ2-7; D ambiguous. Germline CDR1 MNHEY, CDR2 SVGAGI. The CDR3 extends over 13 amino acids. V dropped 6 bases and J dropped 3 bases, with 12 bases sitting between them. The CDR3 nucleotides are TGTGCCAGCAGGACGGGCCAGCACTACGAGCAGTACTTC. It translates to CASRTGQHYEQYF.

The V and J genes are TRBV4-3 and TRBJ2-6, with D uncertain. The CDR3 extends over 16 amino acids. The V and J ends lost 1 base and 4 bases respectively, with 11 bases between them. The germline V gene has CDR1 LGHNA and CDR2 YSLEER. CDR3: CASSQGLFGGANVLTF. The CDR3 DNA reads as TGCGCCAGCAGCCAAGGCCTTTTCGGAGGGGCCAACGTCCTGACTTTC.

This chain connects TRBV7-9 to TRBJ1-2, with TRBD1 matching 9 bases. CDR1 is SEHNR and CDR2 is FQNEAQ in the germline V gene (reference sequence). CDR3 length: 14 residues. The trim removed 11 bases at V and 4 bases at J, leaving 11 bases unmatched. CDR3 sequence: CAVPGTGHVYGYTF. CDR3 sequence (DNA): TGTGCCGTCCCCGGGACAGGGCACGTCTATGGCTACACCTTC. Drawing the rest from reference TRBV7-9 and TRBJ1-2, the complete variable domain is DTGVSQNPRHKITKRGQNVTFRCDPISEHNRLYWYRQTLGQGPEFLTYFQNEAQLEKSRLLSDRFSAERPKGSFSTLEIQRTEQGDSAMYLCAVPGTGHVYGYTFGSGTRLTVV.

This clone was observed a handful of times. J is TRBJ2-7 and V is TRBV7-9; no clear D. The V end lost 1 base, the J end lost 0 bases, and 7 bases lay between the germline ends. The CDR3 is 14 amino acids. Germline V gene data show CDR1 as SEHNR and CDR2 as FQNEAQ (reference sequence). CDR3 protein: CASSLVLDSYEQYF. The DNA for the CDR3 is TGTGCCAGCAGCTTAGTGTTGGACTCCTACGAGCAGTACTTC.

The chain carries TRBV5-1 and TRBJ2-7, with D perhaps being TRBD1 or TRBD2 (5 bases each). This CDR3 has 17 residues. V was trimmed by 2 bases and J by 3 bases, leaving 21 bases between them. The germline V gene encodes CDR1 SGHRS and CDR2 YFSETQ. As DNA, the CDR3 is TGCGCCAGCAGCTTACGGCCTGGGGACCAATCGGGCTACGAGCAGTACTTC. Its protein is CASSLRPGDQSGYEQYF.

The chain couples TRBV12-3 or TRBV12-4 to TRBJ2-1; D not resolved. V gave up 8 bases and J gave up 9 bases, with 14 bases separating them. The CDR3 runs 12 residues. This CDR3 is CASGSTSGEQFF. In nucleotides, the CDR3 is TGTGCCAGCGGATCGACCTCGGGTGAGCAGTTCTTC.

The CDR3 DNA reads as TGTGCCACCAGCAAGCTGACAGATATTGAAAAACTGTTTTTT. Amino acids: CATSKLTDIEKLFF. The genes are TRBV15 and TRBJ1-4, with a weak D call TRBD1 (5 bases). The CDR3 extends over 14 amino acids. Trimming took 4 bases from V and 7 from J, leaving 13 bases between them. Germline V gene data show CDR1 as LNHNV and CDR2 as YYDKDF (reference sequence).

The chain joins TRBV5-5 to TRBJ2-3; 10 nucleotides agree with TRBD1. The CDR3 sequence is 17 residues long. Trimming at V came to 4 bases and at J to 1 base, leaving 9 bases not matched to a gene. Germline values: CDR1 SGHKS, CDR2 YYEKEE (reference sequence). The CDR3 reads CASSPRTGGYGTDTQYF. For the CDR3, the DNA is TGTGCCAGCAGCCCCCGGACAGGGGGATATGGCACAGATACGCAGTATTTT.

The CDR3 DNA sequence: TGTGCCAGCAGCCCTTGGCGGGGGTCCTACAATGAGCAGTTCTTC. This encodes CASSPWRGSYNEQFF. The V call is TRBV7-9, the J call TRBJ2-1, with 7 bases identical to TRBD2. After removal of 5 bases from V and 1 base from J, the junction contained 5 bases not matched to a gene. Germline lookup yields CDR1 SEHNR and CDR2 FQNEAQ (reference sequence). This CDR3 has 15 amino acids.

The chain employs TRBV6-6 and TRBJ1-1; D unclear. The length of the CDR3 is 11 residues. CDR1 and CDR2 from the germline V gene are MNHNY and SVGAGI (reference sequence). The germline V and J ends were trimmed by 0 bases and 5 bases, with 1 base remaining between them. The CDR3 DNA reads as TGTGCCAGCAGTTACTCGACTGAAGCTTTCTTT. Its translation is CASSYSTEAFF.

The J gene is TRBJ2-1, the V gene TRBV4-3; 12 bases align to TRBD2. This CDR3 has 16 amino acids. V lost 3 bases and J lost 8; bases outside the gene matches: 8. Germline V gives CDR1 LGHNA, CDR2 YSLEER. In DNA form, the CDR3 reads TGCGCCAGCAGCCAGGGGCCTAGCGGGGGGGCTTATGAGCAGTTCTTC. It translates to CASSQGPSGGAYEQFF.

The chain carries TRBV4-2 and TRBJ1-6; D perhaps matches TRBD1 (5 bases). V lost 0 bases and J lost 13, with 19 bases in between. The length of the CDR3 is 16 residues. Germline V lookup: CDR1 LGHNA, CDR2 YNFKEQ. Here the CDR3 reads CASSQEKGQKSVPLHF. The CDR3 DNA sequence: TGTGCCAGCAGCCAAGAAAAGGGGCAGAAGAGTGTCCCCCTCCACTTT.

This clone appeared once. The chain is built from TRBV6-5 and TRBJ1-3, with 10 bases matching TRBD1. This CDR3 is 15 amino acids long. V shed 8 bases, J shed 3 bases, and the junction held 7 bases outside the gene matches. Germline CDR1 MNHEY, CDR2 SVGAGI. The CDR3 loop is CASRGWDRGGNTIYF. The CDR3 region has the DNA TGTGCCAGCCGCGGGTGGGACAGGGGTGGAAACACCATATATTTT.

This rearrangement joins TRBV6-5 to TRBJ2-5; possibly TRBD1 for D (6 bases). There are 16 residues in the CDR3. Germline V gene sequence: CDR1 MNHEY, CDR2 SVGAGI. With 1 base removed from V and 5 bases from J, the gap between germline ends came to 17 bases. The chain's CDR3 is CASSYLSRGFGETQYF. The CDR3 DNA sequence: TGTGCCAGCAGTTACTTATCCAGGGGATTTGGGGAGACCCAGTACTTC.

This clone was seen only once. The gene calls are TRBV4-3 and TRBJ2-7; 9 bases map to TRBD1. This CDR3 region has 15 residues. J gave up 4 bases and V 1 base, and 5 bases lay outside the gene matches. Germline V gives CDR1 LGHNA, CDR2 YSLEER. The CDR3 DNA follows: TGCGCCAGCAGCCAAGGGGACAGGGTGGAATACGAGCAGTACTTC. Its translation: CASSQGDRVEYEQYF.

This rearrangement joins TRBV2 to TRBJ2-1; D remains ambiguous. The CDR3 runs 14 residues. The germline CDR1 and CDR2 sequences are SNHLY and FYNNEI. Trimming stripped 7 bases from V and 6 bases from J, with 16 bases between. CDR3: CASNPDPPGNEQFF. CDR3 nucleotides: TGTGCCAGCAACCCGGACCCTCCAGGCAATGAGCAGTTCTTC.

This clone showed up just once. The V call is TRBV6-5, the J call TRBJ2-2; no reliable D call. Per the germline V gene, CDR1 is MNHEY and CDR2 is SVGAGI. Between the trimmed V and J ends, which lost 8 bases and 6 bases, there was a span of 10 bases. CDR3 size: 12 residues. CDR3 protein: CASSYGAGELFF. CDR3 sequence (DNA): TGTGCCAGCTCTTATGGGGCCGGGGAGCTGTTTTTT.

V gene TRBV15 combines with J gene TRBJ2-7, with unresolved D. CDR1 is LNHNV and CDR2 is YYDKDF in the germline V gene (reference sequence). V lost 1 base and J 3 bases, leaving 7 bases between the germline ends. The CDR3 totals 13 residues. In DNA form, the CDR3 reads TGTGCCACCAGCAGAGGGGGTAACTACGAGCAGTACTTC. Translation gives CATSRGGNYEQYF.

The chain joins TRBV7-2 to TRBJ2-2; maybe TRBD2 (7 bases). Trimming stripped 8 bases from V and 4 bases from J, with 8 bases between. The length of the CDR3 is 12 residues. From germline, CDR1 is SGHTA and CDR2 FQGNSA. The CDR3 DNA is TGTGCCAGCGGGGGGGCCACCGGGGAGCTGTTTTTT. This gives the protein CASGGATGELFF.

Here the CDR3 DNA reads TGTGCCAGCAGTCTCCGCTCCTACGAGCAGTACTTC. It translates to CASSLRSYEQYF. V and J are TRBV6-2 or TRBV6-3 and TRBJ2-7, with D unresolved. The CDR3 runs to 12 residues. CDR1 is MNHEY and CDR2 is SVGEGT in the germline V gene. V dropped 5 bases and J dropped 0 bases, with 5 bases sitting between them.

This chain uses TRBV7-9 with TRBJ2-4, with a tentative D call TRBD2 (7 bases). CDR1 SEHNR and CDR2 FQNEAQ come from the germline V gene (reference sequence). CDR3 length: 17 amino acids. Trimming stripped 2 bases from V and 0 bases from J, with 14 bases between. CDR3 DNA sequence: TGTGCCAGCAGCTTAACGAGGGGGGGACGAGCCAAAAACATTCAGTACTTC. Protein sequence: CASSLTRGGRAKNIQYF.

This chain uses TRBV7-9 with TRBJ1-3; no definite D call. CDR1 and CDR2 from the germline V gene are SEHNR and FQNEAQ (reference sequence). This CDR3 is built from 17 residues. Trimming pared 5 bases from V and 0 bases from J, leaving 17 bases between. The CDR3 reads CASSPGIGPNSGNTIYF. The CDR3 DNA follows: TGTGCCAGCAGCCCCGGTATAGGACCCAACTCTGGAAACACCATATATTTT.

This chain uses TRBV6-5 with TRBJ2-4, with unresolved D. Trimming cost V 6 bases and J 8 bases, with 8 bases left between them. There are 11 residues in the CDR3. The germline V gene has CDR1 MNHEY and CDR2 SVGAGI. The CDR3 DNA follows: TGTGCCAGCAGCTTGGGTCACATTCAGTACTTC. This sequence encodes CASSLGHIQYF.

This clone has a single count. The genes are TRBV28 and TRBJ1-2; perhaps TRBD1 as D (5 bases). V was shortened by 6 bases and J by 6 bases, with 20 bases between the two germline ends. The CDR3 has 15 residues. Germline values: CDR1 MDHEN, CDR2 SYDVKM. The CDR3 protein is CASSPFNFAGHGYTF. CDR3 nucleotide sequence: TGTGCCAGCAGCCCGTTTAATTTTGCGGGGCATGGCTACACCTTC.

This sequence joins TRBV7-9 and TRBJ2-1, with D possibly matching TRBD2 (6 bases). CDR3 length: 13 residues. Trimming took off 5 bases at V and 8 bases at J, with 13 bases between the two ends. Germline V gives CDR1 SEHNR, CDR2 FQNEAQ (reference sequence). CDR3 protein: CASSTGLADEQFF. In DNA form, the CDR3 reads TGTGCCAGCAGCACGGGACTTGCAGATGAGCAGTTCTTC.